Listed here is a single TCR beta chain. Its target is unknown. This record belongs to a study of T cell responses to AZD1222 COVID-19 vaccine. General study findings and limits: The study found vaccine-associated CD4 TCRs spanning spike, dominant at 160-218 and 743-854. In a largely white British group with more females than males, clonal diversity was possibly underestimated. Baseline seropositivity characterized only a handful of AZD1222 recipients.

Data came from immunoSEQ multiplex PCR; TCRdb stores just in-frame clones and leaves some out. This sample has 100,000 or so clones, with roughly 84% found just once. Trimming took off 2 bases at V and 6 bases at J, with 12 bases between the two ends. Germline V lookup: CDR1 SGHNT, CDR2 YYREEE (reference sequence). The CDR3 is made up of 14 amino acids. The source was peripheral blood, collected on day 0 of AZD1222 vaccination. The receptor was derived from an adult in good health. This sequence joins TRBV5-4 and TRBJ1-5; D might be TRBD1 (6 bases). CDR3 sequence: CASSLQGGAQPQHF. Here the CDR3 DNA reads TGTGCCAGCAGCTTACAGGGAGGAGCTCAGCCCCAGCATTTT.